This TCR beta chain was obtained from a study of human T cells and chemical hapten exposure. As for the study in general: Patients got weekly scalp diphenylcyclopropenone doses over the approximately 24-week study.

Via MiXCR, TCRdb re-called the RACE reads, giving one row per CDR3 protein. The data hold over 14,000 distinct CDR3 sequences, with about 17% observed a single time. The V gene's germline CDR1 is SGHRS and CDR2 YFSETQ. Trimming at V came to 4 bases and at J to 2 bases, leaving 3 bases not matched to a gene. This CDR3 is built from 15 residues. This clonotype was counted many times. Antigen specificity is unknown. Study results and limitations: No change in TCRs above 1 in 1000 frequency was produced by DPC sensitization.

Stated time point: patch test 1, 2 weeks after DPC sensitization. Treatment in this sample: therapeutic diphenylcyclopropenone sensitization with weekly scalp DPC. Donors were 18 to 70-year-old alopecia patients suitable for DPC. Total RNA was isolated from whole blood that had not been fractionated. This TCR came from a woman aged 30 to 39 with alopecia areata. Some clones in this sample may be carry-over from other donors' samples. The V and J genes are TRBV5-1 and TRBJ1-5; 10 nucleotides align to TRBD1. The sequencing used whole blood, collected in connection with sensitization to the hapten diphenylcyclopropenone (DPC). In DNA, the CDR3 is TGCGCCAGCAGCCCTGGGACAGGGGGCAATCAGCCCCAGCATTTT. Encoded protein: CASSPGTGGNQPQHF.